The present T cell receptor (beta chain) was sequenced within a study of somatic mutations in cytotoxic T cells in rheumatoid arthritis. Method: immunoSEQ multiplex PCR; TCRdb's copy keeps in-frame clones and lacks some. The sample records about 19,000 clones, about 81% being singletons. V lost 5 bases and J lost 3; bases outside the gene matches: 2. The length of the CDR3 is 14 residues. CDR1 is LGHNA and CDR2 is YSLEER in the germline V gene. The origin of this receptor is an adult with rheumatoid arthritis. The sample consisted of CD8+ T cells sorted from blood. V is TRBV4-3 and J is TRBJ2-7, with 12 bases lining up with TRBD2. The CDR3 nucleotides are TGCGCCAGCAGCGAGGGACTAGCGGGCTACGAGCAGTACTTC. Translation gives CASSEGLAGYEQYF.